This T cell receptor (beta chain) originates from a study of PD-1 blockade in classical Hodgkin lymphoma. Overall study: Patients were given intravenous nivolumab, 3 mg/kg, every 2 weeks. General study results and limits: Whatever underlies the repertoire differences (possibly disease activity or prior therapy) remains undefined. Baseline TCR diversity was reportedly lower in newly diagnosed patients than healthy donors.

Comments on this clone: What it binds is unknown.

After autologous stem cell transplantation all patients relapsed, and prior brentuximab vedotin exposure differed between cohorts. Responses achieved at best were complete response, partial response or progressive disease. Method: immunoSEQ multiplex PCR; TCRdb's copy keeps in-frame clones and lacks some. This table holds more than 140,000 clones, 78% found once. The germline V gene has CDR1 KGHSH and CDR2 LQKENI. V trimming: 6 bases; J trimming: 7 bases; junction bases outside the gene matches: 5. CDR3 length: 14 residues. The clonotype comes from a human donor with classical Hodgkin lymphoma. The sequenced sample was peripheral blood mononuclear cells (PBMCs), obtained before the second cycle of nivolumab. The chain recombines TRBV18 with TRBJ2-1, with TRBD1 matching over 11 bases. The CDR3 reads CASSPGTGGNEQFF. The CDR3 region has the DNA TGTGCCAGCTCTCCAGGGACAGGGGGAAATGAGCAGTTCTTC. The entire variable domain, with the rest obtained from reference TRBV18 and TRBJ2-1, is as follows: NAGVMQNPRHLVRRRGQEARLRCSPMKGHSHVYWYRQLPEEGLKFMVYLQKENIIDESGMPKERFSAEFPKEGPSILRIQQVVRGDSAAYFCASSPGTGGNEQFFGPGTRLTVL.